This TCR beta chain is from a study of blood T cell repertoires in COVID-19. Study-wide background: The United States, Italy and Spain supplied acute and convalescent COVID-19 samples. PBMCs, B-cell-depleted T cells, or T cells provided the cDNA or gDNA that made up the material.

In the original workflow: Using reference gene primer amplification, nucleated cell counts were estimated. Sequencing used immunoSEQ multiplex PCR; TCRdb keeps in-frame clones, though not all of them. The DNA gave D and trimming, while V, J and clone size come from that table. This table holds around 280,000 clones, about 90% found once. Germline CDR1 SEHNR, CDR2 FQNEAQ (reference sequence). The CDR3 totals 15 residues. The V gene lost 5 bases and the J gene lost 0 bases, with 11 bases spanning the gap. The TCR comes from a woman aged 30 to 39 who had recovered from COVID-19. The specimen was peripheral blood. The rearrangement links TRBV7-9 to TRBJ1-3; D possibly corresponds to TRBD1 (5 bases). CDR3 residues: CASSLGRDSGNTIYF. CDR3 nucleotides: TGTGCCAGCAGCCTGGGCAGGGACTCTGGAAACACCATATATTTT. Based on the CDR3 plus reference TRBV7-9 and TRBJ1-3, the full variable domain is DTGVSQNPRHKITKRGQNVTFRCDPISEHNRLYWYRQTLGQGPEFLTYFQNEAQLEKSRLLSDRFSAERPKGSFSTLEIQRTEQGDSAMYLCASSLGRDSGNTIYFGEGSWLTVV.